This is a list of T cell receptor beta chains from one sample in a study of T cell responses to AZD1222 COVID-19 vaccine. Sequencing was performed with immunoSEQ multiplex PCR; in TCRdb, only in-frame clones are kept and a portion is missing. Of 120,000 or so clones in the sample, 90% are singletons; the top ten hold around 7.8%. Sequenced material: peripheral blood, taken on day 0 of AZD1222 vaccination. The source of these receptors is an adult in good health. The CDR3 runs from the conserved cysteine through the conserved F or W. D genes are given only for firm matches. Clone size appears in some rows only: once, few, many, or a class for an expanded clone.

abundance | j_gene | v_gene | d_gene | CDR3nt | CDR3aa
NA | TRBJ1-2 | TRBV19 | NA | TGTGCCAGTAGTTGGGACCTGGCGGGCGGCTACACCTTC | CASSWDLAGGYTF
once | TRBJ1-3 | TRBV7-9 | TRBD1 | TGTGCCAGCAGCCCCTGGGACAGGCGCTCTGGAAACACCATATATTTT | CASSPWDRRSGNTIYF
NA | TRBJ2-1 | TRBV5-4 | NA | TGTGCCAGCAGCCTGACTGCAAACAATGAGCAGTTCTTC | CASSLTANNEQFF
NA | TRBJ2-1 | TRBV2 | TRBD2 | TGTGCCAGCAGCGGGACTAGCGGGAGGGCCAGGTACAATGAGCAGTTCTTC | CASSGTSGRARYNEQFF
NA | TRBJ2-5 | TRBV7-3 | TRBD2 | TGTGCCAGCAGCCAGCGGGAGGGCCGAACCCAGTACTTC | CASSQREGRTQYF
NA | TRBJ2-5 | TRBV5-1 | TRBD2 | TGCGCCAGCAGCCCGGGACTAGCGGGAGCGGAGACCCAGTACTTC | CASSPGLAGAETQYF
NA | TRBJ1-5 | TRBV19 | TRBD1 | TGTGCCAGTAAGGGCCAGGGGGACCAGCCCCAGCATTTT | CASKGQGDQPQHF
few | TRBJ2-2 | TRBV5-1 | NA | TGCGCCAGCAGCTTGGTAGCCGCGGGACTGTCGAACACCGGGGAGCTGTTTTTT | CASSLVAAGLSNTGELFF
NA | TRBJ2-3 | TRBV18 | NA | TGTGCCAGCTCACCACCGATTGCAGGAGCCCAATACACACTCACAGATACGCAGTATTTT | CASSPPIAGAQYTLTDTQYF
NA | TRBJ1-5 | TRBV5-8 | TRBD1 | TGTGCCAGCAGGAAGACAGGGGGCGGTCAGCCCCAGCATTTT | CASRKTGGGQPQHF
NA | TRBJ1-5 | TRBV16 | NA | TGTGCCAGCAGATGGGACAAATCCCAGCCCCAGCATTTT | CASRWDKSQPQHF
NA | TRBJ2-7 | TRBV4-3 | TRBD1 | TGCGCCAGCAGCCAAGCGACCGGGACAGGGCCCAACGAGCAGTACTTC | CASSQATGTGPNEQYF
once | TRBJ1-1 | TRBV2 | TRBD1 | TGTGCCAGCAGTGGGGACAGTACTGAAGCTTTCTTT | CASSGDSTEAFF
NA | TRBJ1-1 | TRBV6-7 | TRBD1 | TGTGCCAGCAGTTACAGGGGGCAGAGAAACACTGAAGCTTTCTTT | CASSYRGQRNTEAFF
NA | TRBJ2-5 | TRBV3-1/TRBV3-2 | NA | TGTGCCAGCGGCCAGGGGAGAGGGGAGACCCAGTACTTC | CASGQGRGETQYF
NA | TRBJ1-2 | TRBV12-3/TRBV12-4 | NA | TGTGCCAGCTCCCCGCAGGGGACCTATGGCTACACCTTC | CASSPQGTYGYTF
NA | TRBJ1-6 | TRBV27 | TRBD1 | TGTGCCAGCAGTTTAGTCTGGACAGGGGCCAACCCCCTCCACTTT | CASSLVWTGANPLHF
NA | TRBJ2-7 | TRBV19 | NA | TGTGCCAGTAGTCTTGGGTGGGGCGCCGAGCAGTACTTC | CASSLGWGAEQYF
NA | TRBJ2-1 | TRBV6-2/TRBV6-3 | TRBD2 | TGTGCCAGCAGTTACTGGGGGGGGAGCGGGCTATACCACAATGAGCAGTTCTTC | CASSYWGGSGLYHNEQFF
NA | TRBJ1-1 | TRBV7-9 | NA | TGTGCCAGCAGTCCTCCGGGTAACACTGAAGCTTTCTTT | CASSPPGNTEAFF
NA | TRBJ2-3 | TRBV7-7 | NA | TGTGCTAGCAGCTTAGGACTGGACCATACGCAGTATTTT | CASSLGLDHTQYF
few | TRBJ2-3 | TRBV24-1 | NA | TGTGCCACCAGTGGTCACAGCACAGATACGCAGTATTTT | CATSGHSTDTQYF
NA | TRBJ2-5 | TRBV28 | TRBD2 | TGTGCCAGCAGTTCTAGCGGGAGCCGAGAGACCCAGTACTTC | CASSSSGSRETQYF
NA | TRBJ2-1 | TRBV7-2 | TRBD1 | TGTGCCAGCAGCCCCCGGACAGGGGTGAAGTACAATGAGCAGTTCTTC | CASSPRTGVKYNEQFF
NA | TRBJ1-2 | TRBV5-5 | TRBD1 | TGTGCCAGCAGCTTTTTGGACAGGGCCAACTATGGCTACACCTTC | CASSFLDRANYGYTF
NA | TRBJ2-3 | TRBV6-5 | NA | TGTGCCAGCAGTTCGGCGGCGGATACGCAGTATTTT | CASSSAADTQYF
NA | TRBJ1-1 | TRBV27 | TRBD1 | TGTGCCAGCACAGGGGGAGGAAACACTGAAGCTTTCTTT | CASTGGGNTEAFF
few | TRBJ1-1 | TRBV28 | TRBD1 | TGTGCCAGCAATGCCCAGGGGGCGAACACTGAAGCTTTCTTT | CASNAQGANTEAFF